This T cell receptor (beta chain) was identified during a study of beta chain features in type 1 diabetes. This clone has just one count. The antigen remains undetermined. V lost 2 bases to trimming and J lost 7 bases, with 5 bases between them. Germline V gene lookup returns CDR1 MNHEY and CDR2 SMNVEV (reference sequence). CDR3 length: 12 amino acids. Findings and caveats of the study: cDNA sequencing could over-represent cells with high TCR expression.

The isolated RNA, all of it, was reverse transcribed, so expressed TCRB transcripts were what got sequenced. Assay: immunoSEQ multiplex PCR; the TCRdb copy retains only in-frame clones and omits some. The sample holds under 250,000 clones, 27% seen once. The source is a man between 25 and 39 years old in good health. The sample comprised central memory CD4+ T cells from blood. V usage is TRBV27 and J usage is TRBJ1-4; D ambiguous. The CDR3 loop is CASSLRGEKLFF. The CDR3 DNA follows: TGTGCCAGCAGTTTAAGAGGTGAAAAACTGTTTTTT.